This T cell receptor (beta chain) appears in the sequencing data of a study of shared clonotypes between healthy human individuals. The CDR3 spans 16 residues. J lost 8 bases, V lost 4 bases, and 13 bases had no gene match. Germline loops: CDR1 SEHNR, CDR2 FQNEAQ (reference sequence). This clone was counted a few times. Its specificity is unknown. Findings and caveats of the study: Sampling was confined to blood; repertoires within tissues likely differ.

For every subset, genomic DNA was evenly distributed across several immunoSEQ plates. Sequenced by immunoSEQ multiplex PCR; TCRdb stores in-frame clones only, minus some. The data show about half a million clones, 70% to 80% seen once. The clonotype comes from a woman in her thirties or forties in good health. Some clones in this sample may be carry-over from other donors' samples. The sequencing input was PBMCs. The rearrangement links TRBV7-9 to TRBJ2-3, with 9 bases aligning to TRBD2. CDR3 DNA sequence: TGTGCCAGCAGCTCGACTAGCGGCCCCTCCTGGGGTACGCAGTATTTT. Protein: CASSSTSGPSWGTQYF.